In its sample, the clone carrying this T cell receptor beta chain was seen a few times. What it recognizes is unknown. Generated by immunoSEQ multiplex PCR, the TCRdb table keeps only in-frame clones and is missing some. The data contain 98,000 or so clones, 80% to 90% of them singletons. CDR1 and CDR2 from the germline V gene are SNHLY and FYNNEI. The CDR3 has 12 residues. The V and J ends lost 7 bases and 7 bases respectively, with 10 bases between them. This sample stems from a study of OX40 agonist ivuxolimab in advanced cancers. On the study more broadly: While on treatment, patients had intravenous ivuxolimab at 0.01 to 10 mg/kg every 2 weeks. Those treated in dose escalation had hepatocellular carcinoma, melanoma, renal cell cancer or head and neck cancer.

Study-wide results and limits: Low clonal expansion, among the lowest seen, marked partial responders at 0.1-3.0 mg/kg.

This TCR came from an adult with an advanced solid tumor such as melanoma, head and neck, liver or kidney cancer. The chain combines TRBV2 with TRBJ1-4; no firm D call. The material sequenced was CD4+ or CD8+ T cells sorted from blood, taken in a trial of the OX40 agonist ivuxolimab. The chain's CDR3 is CASTAEGEKLFF. The CDR3 DNA follows: TGTGCCAGCACCGCCGAGGGTGAAAAACTGTTTTTT.